A selection of T cell receptor beta chains follows, all from one sample in a study of cytomegalovirus exposure and HLA in healthy donors. Data came from immunoSEQ multiplex PCR; TCRdb stores just in-frame clones and leaves some out. The sample shows 100,000 to 150,000 clones, over 70% of them seen only once. The sequenced sample was PBMCs. Receptors originate from a female donor in good health and CMV-seronegative. The CDR3 runs from the conserved cysteine through the conserved F or W. A D gene is named only where the DNA matches it firmly. A row's size may be missing; if present it is once, few, many or a size class.

d_call: .; v_call: TRBV4-1; j_call: TRBJ1-1; clone_size: .; cdr3_aa: CASSQGRTGMNTEAFF; cdr3_nt: TGCGCCAGCAGCCAAGGGAGGACGGGAATGAACACTGAAGCTTTCTTT
d_call: TRBD1; v_call: TRBV28; j_call: TRBJ2-2; clone_size: few; cdr3_aa: CASSPHDRGTNTGELFF; cdr3_nt: TGTGCCAGCAGTCCGCATGACAGGGGAACGAACACCGGGGAGCTGTTTTTT
d_call: .; v_call: TRBV19; j_call: TRBJ2-7; clone_size: .; cdr3_aa: CAGPPPGVYF; cdr3_nt: TGTGCCGGCCCTCCCCCAGGTGTGTACTTC
d_call: TRBD2; v_call: TRBV28; j_call: TRBJ2-5; clone_size: .; cdr3_aa: CACQGLAGVETQYF; cdr3_nt: TGTGCCTGTCAAGGACTAGCGGGAGTAGAGACCCAGTACTTC
d_call: TRBD1; v_call: TRBV27; j_call: TRBJ1-2; clone_size: .; cdr3_aa: CASSPTGGISSYGYTF; cdr3_nt: TGTGCCAGCAGCCCGACAGGGGGTATATCCAGCTATGGCTACACCTTC
d_call: .; v_call: TRBV18; j_call: TRBJ2-7; clone_size: .; cdr3_aa: CASSPWGQSYEQYF; cdr3_nt: TGTGCCAGCTCACCATGGGGGCAGTCCTACGAGCAGTACTTC
d_call: TRBD1; v_call: TRBV7-9; j_call: TRBJ2-7; clone_size: .; cdr3_aa: CSSSLALVRDRESYEQYF; cdr3_nt: TGTTCCAGCAGCTTAGCGCTAGTTCGGGACAGGGAATCCTACGAGCAGTACTTC
d_call: TRBD2; v_call: TRBV2; j_call: TRBJ2-4; clone_size: .; cdr3_aa: CASSGTPTGGNIQYF; cdr3_nt: TGTGCCAGCAGTGGGACTCCTACGGGGGGAAACATTCAGTACTTC
d_call: .; v_call: TRBV28; j_call: TRBJ2-7; clone_size: .; cdr3_aa: CASSQPGHSYEQYF; cdr3_nt: TGTGCCAGCAGTCAACCGGGACATTCTTACGAGCAGTACTTC
d_call: .; v_call: TRBV2; j_call: TRBJ2-7; clone_size: .; cdr3_aa: CASIPGLSYEQYF; cdr3_nt: TGTGCCAGCATCCCGGGACTTTCCTACGAGCAGTACTTC
d_call: TRBD1; v_call: TRBV7-9; j_call: TRBJ1-1; clone_size: .; cdr3_aa: CASSIRGQPGLEAFF; cdr3_nt: TGTGCCAGCAGCATAAGGGGACAGCCGGGTCTTGAAGCTTTCTTT
d_call: TRBD2; v_call: TRBV11-1; j_call: TRBJ2-1; clone_size: few; cdr3_aa: CASSSRRGVHNEQFF; cdr3_nt: TGTGCCAGCAGCTCGCGGCGGGGGGTCCACAATGAGCAGTTCTTC
d_call: .; v_call: TRBV30; j_call: TRBJ1-2; clone_size: once; cdr3_aa: CAWRRGGYGYTF; cdr3_nt: TGTGCCTGGAGAAGGGGTGGGTATGGCTACACCTTC
d_call: .; v_call: TRBV2; j_call: TRBJ1-2; clone_size: .; cdr3_aa: CASSEVPSSGFQNYGYTF; cdr3_nt: TGTGCCAGCAGTGAAGTGCCGAGCTCGGGATTCCAAAACTATGGCTACACCTTC
d_call: .; v_call: TRBV6-1; j_call: TRBJ1-6; clone_size: .; cdr3_aa: CASSEQGDSPLHF; cdr3_nt: TGTGCCAGCAGTGAACAAGGGGATTCACCCCTCCACTTT
d_call: .; v_call: TRBV29-1; j_call: TRBJ2-5; clone_size: .; cdr3_aa: CSVRWRGYLETQYF; cdr3_nt: TGCAGCGTTCGGTGGCGGGGCTACCTAGAGACCCAGTACTTC
d_call: TRBD1; v_call: TRBV27; j_call: TRBJ2-1; clone_size: few; cdr3_aa: CASSLSDRVDEQFF; cdr3_nt: TGTGCCAGCAGTTTATCGGACAGGGTAGATGAGCAGTTCTTC
d_call: TRBD2; v_call: TRBV10-3; j_call: TRBJ2-1; clone_size: .; cdr3_aa: CAISETSGGANEQFF; cdr3_nt: TGTGCCATCAGTGAAACTAGCGGGGGGGCCAATGAGCAGTTCTTC
d_call: .; v_call: TRBV6-1; j_call: TRBJ1-1; clone_size: .; cdr3_aa: CASSYAQENTEAFF; cdr3_nt: TGTGCCAGCAGTTATGCACAAGAGAACACTGAAGCTTTCTTT
d_call: TRBD2; v_call: TRBV4-2; j_call: TRBJ2-1; clone_size: once; cdr3_aa: CASSEVWTSGGANEQFF; cdr3_nt: TGTGCCAGCAGCGAAGTCTGGACTAGCGGGGGGGCAAATGAGCAGTTCTTC
d_call: TRBD1; v_call: TRBV5-1; j_call: TRBJ1-4; clone_size: .; cdr3_aa: CASSSGDSATNEKLFF; cdr3_nt: TGCGCCAGCAGCTCGGGGGACAGCGCAACTAATGAAAAACTGTTTTTT
d_call: .; v_call: TRBV5-1; j_call: TRBJ1-1; clone_size: .; cdr3_aa: CASSGGVGDTEAFF; cdr3_nt: TGCGCCAGCAGCGGGGGGGTTGGGGACACTGAAGCTTTCTTT
d_call: TRBD1; v_call: TRBV27; j_call: TRBJ1-1; clone_size: once; cdr3_aa: CASSLSPGGHTEAFF; cdr3_nt: TGTGCCAGCAGTTTATCTCCAGGGGGTCACACTGAAGCTTTCTTT
d_call: TRBD1; v_call: TRBV2; j_call: TRBJ1-2; clone_size: few; cdr3_aa: CASSVRTGSGGYTF; cdr3_nt: TGTGCCAGCAGTGTGCGGACAGGAAGCGGCGGCTACACCTTC
d_call: .; v_call: TRBV28; j_call: TRBJ2-4; clone_size: once; cdr3_aa: CASSLKGAKNIQYF; cdr3_nt: TGTGCCAGCAGTTTAAAGGGGGCCAAAAACATTCAGTACTTC
d_call: .; v_call: TRBV18; j_call: TRBJ1-5; clone_size: .; cdr3_aa: CASSPAGNQPQHF; cdr3_nt: TGTGCCAGCTCACCGGCAGGGAATCAGCCCCAGCATTTT
d_call: TRBD1; v_call: TRBV7-3; j_call: TRBJ2-5; clone_size: .; cdr3_aa: CASSLLLGQGVRETQYF; cdr3_nt: TGTGCCAGCAGCTTATTATTAGGGCAGGGGGTTCGGGAGACCCAGTACTTC
d_call: TRBD1; v_call: TRBV2; j_call: TRBJ1-2; clone_size: .; cdr3_aa: CASSPGQGWDGYTF; cdr3_nt: TGTGCCAGCAGCCCGGGACAGGGTTGGGATGGCTACACCTTC
d_call: .; v_call: TRBV5-1; j_call: TRBJ2-4; clone_size: .; cdr3_aa: CASSLGWTELAKNIQYF; cdr3_nt: TGCGCCAGCAGCCTGGGATGGACTGAACTAGCCAAAAACATTCAGTACTTC
d_call: .; v_call: TRBV4-1; j_call: TRBJ1-1; clone_size: few; cdr3_aa: CASSRSRSGNTEAFF; cdr3_nt: TGCGCCAGCAGCCGGAGCCGCTCGGGGAACACTGAAGCTTTCTTT
d_call: .; v_call: TRBV19; j_call: TRBJ2-7; clone_size: .; cdr3_aa: CASKMEDVSYEQYF; cdr3_nt: TGTGCCAGTAAAATGGAGGACGTCTCCTACGAGCAGTACTTC
d_call: .; v_call: TRBV7-6; j_call: TRBJ2-7; clone_size: .; cdr3_aa: CASSRVQGNEQYF; cdr3_nt: TGTGCCAGCAGCCGGGTCCAGGGTAACGAGCAGTACTTC
d_call: TRBD2; v_call: TRBV7-9; j_call: TRBJ2-7; clone_size: .; cdr3_aa: CSSSRTGLAGPSYEQYF; cdr3_nt: TGTTCCAGCAGCAGAACCGGACTAGCGGGACCCTCCTACGAGCAGTACTTC
d_call: .; v_call: TRBV15; j_call: TRBJ1-4; clone_size: .; cdr3_aa: CATSLTATNEKLFF; cdr3_nt: TGTGCCACCAGCCTGACAGCAACTAATGAAAAACTGTTTTTT
d_call: .; v_call: TRBV6-1; j_call: TRBJ2-7; clone_size: once; cdr3_aa: CASSQSTSSLYEQYF; cdr3_nt: TGTGCCAGCAGTCAGTCGACAAGTTCCCTCTACGAGCAGTACTTC
d_call: .; v_call: TRBV9; j_call: TRBJ2-5; clone_size: .; cdr3_aa: CASSVEGAGWETQYF; cdr3_nt: TGTGCCAGCAGCGTAGAAGGGGCCGGGTGGGAGACCCAGTACTTC
d_call: .; v_call: TRBV6-5; j_call: TRBJ1-3; clone_size: .; cdr3_aa: CASSYRRGSSGNTIYF; cdr3_nt: TGTGCCAGCAGTTATCGTCGGGGGAGCTCTGGAAACACCATATATTTT
d_call: .; v_call: TRBV6-5; j_call: TRBJ1-1; clone_size: once; cdr3_aa: CASSYQPGGFTEAFF; cdr3_nt: TGTGCCAGCAGTTACCAACCGGGAGGGTTCACTGAAGCTTTCTTT
d_call: TRBD2; v_call: TRBV6-1; j_call: TRBJ2-1; clone_size: .; cdr3_aa: CASRLAGELKNEQFF; cdr3_nt: TGTGCCAGCAGGTTAGCGGGAGAGTTAAAAAATGAGCAGTTCTTC
d_call: TRBD2; v_call: TRBV28; j_call: TRBJ2-7; clone_size: .; cdr3_aa: CAILTSGRSYEQYF; cdr3_nt: TGTGCCATCCTGACAAGCGGGAGGTCCTACGAGCAGTACTTC
d_call: TRBD1; v_call: TRBV5-1; j_call: TRBJ1-2; clone_size: .; cdr3_aa: CASSLVQGGYGYTF; cdr3_nt: TGCGCCAGCAGCTTGGTTCAGGGGGGCTATGGCTACACCTTC
d_call: TRBD1; v_call: TRBV2; j_call: TRBJ1-4; clone_size: few; cdr3_aa: CASGRDRGQNEKLFF; cdr3_nt: TGTGCCAGCGGTCGCGACAGGGGTCAGAATGAAAAACTGTTTTTT
d_call: .; v_call: TRBV4-2; j_call: TRBJ2-1; clone_size: .; cdr3_aa: CASTKSLGSGGSYNEQFF; cdr3_nt: TGTGCCAGCACCAAAAGCTTAGGGAGCGGTGGCTCCTACAATGAGCAGTTCTTC
d_call: .; v_call: TRBV6-5; j_call: TRBJ1-2; clone_size: .; cdr3_aa: CASSFGGWGYTF; cdr3_nt: TGTGCCAGCAGCTTCGGGGGTTGGGGCTACACCTTC
d_call: .; v_call: TRBV29-1; j_call: TRBJ2-7; clone_size: .; cdr3_aa: CSGGTSYEQYF; cdr3_nt: TGCAGCGGGGGGACTTCCTACGAGCAGTACTTC
d_call: .; v_call: TRBV10-3; j_call: TRBJ1-2; clone_size: .; cdr3_aa: CAIGRGDYGYTF; cdr3_nt: TGTGCCATCGGGCGGGGGGACTATGGCTACACCTTC
d_call: .; v_call: TRBV10-3; j_call: TRBJ1-2; clone_size: .; cdr3_aa: CAISTTRGGSNYGYTF; cdr3_nt: TGTGCCATCAGCACAACCCGAGGCGGGTCTAACTATGGCTACACCTTC
d_call: TRBD1; v_call: TRBV15; j_call: TRBJ1-5; clone_size: once; cdr3_aa: CATSRVGQGRDQPQHF; cdr3_nt: TGTGCCACCAGCAGAGTGGGACAGGGGAGAGATCAGCCCCAGCATTTT
d_call: TRBD1; v_call: TRBV27; j_call: TRBJ2-3; clone_size: once; cdr3_aa: CASSLNRGILSTDTQYF; cdr3_nt: TGTGCCAGCAGTTTAAACAGGGGGATTCTTAGCACAGATACGCAGTATTTT
d_call: .; v_call: TRBV9; j_call: TRBJ2-1; clone_size: .; cdr3_aa: CASSVTRAGEQFF; cdr3_nt: TGTGCCAGCAGCGTAACGAGGGCGGGAGAGCAGTTCTTC
d_call: .; v_call: TRBV6-1; j_call: TRBJ2-4; clone_size: .; cdr3_aa: CASSDPNREKLAKNIQYF; cdr3_nt: TGTGCCAGCAGTGACCCGAACAGGGAAAAGTTAGCCAAAAACATTCAGTACTTC
d_call: TRBD2; v_call: TRBV11-2; j_call: TRBJ2-5; clone_size: .; cdr3_aa: CASSLEGPLAETQYF; cdr3_nt: TGTGCCAGCAGCTTAGAGGGACCACTAGCGGAGACCCAGTACTTC
d_call: .; v_call: TRBV21-1; j_call: TRBJ2-1; clone_size: .; cdr3_aa: CASSSPGGEEARSFNEQFF; cdr3_nt: TGTGCCAGCAGCTCCCCGGGGGGGGAGGAGGCCCGCTCCTTCAATGAGCAGTTCTTC
d_call: .; v_call: TRBV5-5; j_call: TRBJ2-7; clone_size: .; cdr3_aa: CASSLESGYSYEQYF; cdr3_nt: TGTGCCAGCAGCTTGGAGTCCGGGTACTCCTACGAGCAGTACTTC
d_call: .; v_call: TRBV6-1; j_call: TRBJ2-7; clone_size: .; cdr3_aa: CASSENGGRFSSYEQYF; cdr3_nt: TGTGCCAGCAGTGAAAATGGGGGCCGCTTTAGCTCCTACGAGCAGTACTTC
d_call: .; v_call: TRBV4-2; j_call: TRBJ2-7; clone_size: .; cdr3_aa: CASSQGRGTLGSLGEQYF; cdr3_nt: TGTGCCAGCAGCCAAGGCCGAGGGACACTTGGTAGTTTGGGCGAGCAGTACTTC